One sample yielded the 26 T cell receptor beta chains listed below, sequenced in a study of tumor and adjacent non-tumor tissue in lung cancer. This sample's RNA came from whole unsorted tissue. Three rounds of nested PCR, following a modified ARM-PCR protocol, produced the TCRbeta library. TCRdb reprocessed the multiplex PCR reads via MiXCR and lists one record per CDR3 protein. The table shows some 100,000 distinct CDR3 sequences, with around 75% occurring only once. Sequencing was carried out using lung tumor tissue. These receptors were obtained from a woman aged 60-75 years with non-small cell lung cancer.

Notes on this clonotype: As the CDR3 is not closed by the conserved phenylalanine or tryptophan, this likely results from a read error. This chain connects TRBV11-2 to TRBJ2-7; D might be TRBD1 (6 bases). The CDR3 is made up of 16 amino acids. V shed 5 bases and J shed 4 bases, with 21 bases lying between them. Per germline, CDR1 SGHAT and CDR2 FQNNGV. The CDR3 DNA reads TGTGCCAGCAGCGAGGCCGGGACAAGGGGCATGTACGAGCAGTACCTC. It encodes CASSEAGTRGMYEQYL.

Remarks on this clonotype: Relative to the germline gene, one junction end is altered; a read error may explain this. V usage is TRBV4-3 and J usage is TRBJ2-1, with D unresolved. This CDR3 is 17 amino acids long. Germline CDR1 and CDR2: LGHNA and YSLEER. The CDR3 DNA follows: TGCGCCAGCAGCCAAGAAAATACTCCCCCCTTCTACAAAGAGCAGTTCTTC. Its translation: CASSQENTPPFYKEQFF.

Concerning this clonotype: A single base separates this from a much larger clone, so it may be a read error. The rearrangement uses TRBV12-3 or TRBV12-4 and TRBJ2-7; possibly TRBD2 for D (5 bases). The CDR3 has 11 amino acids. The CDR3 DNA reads TGTGTCAGCGGCAGCTCCTACGAGCAGTACTTC. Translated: CVSGSSYEQYF.

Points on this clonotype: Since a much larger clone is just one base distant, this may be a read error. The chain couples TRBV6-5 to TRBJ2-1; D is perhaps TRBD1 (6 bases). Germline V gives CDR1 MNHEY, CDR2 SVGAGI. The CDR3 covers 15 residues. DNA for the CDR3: TGTGTCAGCAGTTACTACAGGGTATCCTACAATGAGCAGTTCTTC. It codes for CVSSYYRVSYNEQFF.

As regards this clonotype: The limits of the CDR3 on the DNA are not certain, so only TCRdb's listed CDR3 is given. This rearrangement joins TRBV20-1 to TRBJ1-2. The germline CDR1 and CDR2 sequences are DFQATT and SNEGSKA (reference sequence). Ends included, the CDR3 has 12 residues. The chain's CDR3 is CGAHDYHYGCTF.

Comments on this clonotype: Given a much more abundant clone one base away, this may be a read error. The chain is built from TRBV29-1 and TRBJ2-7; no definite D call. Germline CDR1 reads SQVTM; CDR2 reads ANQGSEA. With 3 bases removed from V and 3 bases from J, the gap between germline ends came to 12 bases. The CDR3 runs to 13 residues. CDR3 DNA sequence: TGCAGCGTTGAGCAGGATGTTGGCTACGAGCAGTACTTC. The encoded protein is CSVEQDVGYEQYF.

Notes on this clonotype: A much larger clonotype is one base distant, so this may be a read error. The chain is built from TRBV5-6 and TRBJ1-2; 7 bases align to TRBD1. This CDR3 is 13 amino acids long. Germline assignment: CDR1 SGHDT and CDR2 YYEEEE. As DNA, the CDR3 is TGTGACAGCAGCCGTGACAGGGACTATGGCTACACCTTC. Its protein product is CDSSRDRDYGYTF.

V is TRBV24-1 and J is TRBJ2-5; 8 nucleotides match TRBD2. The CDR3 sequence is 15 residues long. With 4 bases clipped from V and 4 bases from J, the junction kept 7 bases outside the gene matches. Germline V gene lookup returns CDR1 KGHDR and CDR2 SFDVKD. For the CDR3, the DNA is TGTGCCACCAGTGACCAGAGCGGGAGTTTAGAGACCCAGTACTTC. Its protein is CATSDQSGSLETQYF.

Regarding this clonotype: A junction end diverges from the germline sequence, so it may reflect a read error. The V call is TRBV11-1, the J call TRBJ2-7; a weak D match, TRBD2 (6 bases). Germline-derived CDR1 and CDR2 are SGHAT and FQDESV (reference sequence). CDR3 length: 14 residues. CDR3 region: CASGASPDSYEQYF. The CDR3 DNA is TGTGCTAGCGGTGCGTCTCCTGACTCCTACGAACAGTACTTC.

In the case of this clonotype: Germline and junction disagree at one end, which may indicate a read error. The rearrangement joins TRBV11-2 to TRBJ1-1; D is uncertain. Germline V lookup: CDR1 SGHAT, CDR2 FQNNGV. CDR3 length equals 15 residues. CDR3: CASILDPSTYIEAFF. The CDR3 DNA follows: TGTGCCAGCATCTTAGATCCGTCAACGTACATTGAAGCTTTCTTT.

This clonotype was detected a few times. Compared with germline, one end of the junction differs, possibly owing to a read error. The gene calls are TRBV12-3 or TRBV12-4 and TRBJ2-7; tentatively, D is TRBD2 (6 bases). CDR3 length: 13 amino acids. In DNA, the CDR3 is TGTGCCAGTCTTGTGGGGGGATCCTATGAGCAGTACTTC. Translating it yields CASLVGGSYEQYF.

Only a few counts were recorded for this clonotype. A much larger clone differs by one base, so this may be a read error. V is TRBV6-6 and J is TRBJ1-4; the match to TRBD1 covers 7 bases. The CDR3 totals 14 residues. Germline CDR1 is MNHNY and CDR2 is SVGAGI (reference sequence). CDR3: CDSRQTGRGEKLFF. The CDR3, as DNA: TGTGACAGCAGACAGACAGGGAGGGGTGAAAAACTGTTTTTT.

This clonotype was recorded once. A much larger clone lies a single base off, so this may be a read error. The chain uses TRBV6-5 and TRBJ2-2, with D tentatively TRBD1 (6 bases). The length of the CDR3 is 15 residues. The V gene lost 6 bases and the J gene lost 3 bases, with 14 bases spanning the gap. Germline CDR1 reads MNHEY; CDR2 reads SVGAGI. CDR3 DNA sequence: TGTGCCAGCAGCCCCGACAGGCTTGACACCGGGGAGCTGTTTTTT. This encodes CASSPDRLDTGELFF.

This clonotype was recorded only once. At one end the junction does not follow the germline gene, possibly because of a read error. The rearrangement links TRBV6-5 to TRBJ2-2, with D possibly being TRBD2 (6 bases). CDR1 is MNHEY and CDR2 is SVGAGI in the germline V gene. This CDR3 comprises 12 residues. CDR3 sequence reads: CASSSETGEVFF. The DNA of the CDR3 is TGTGCAAGCAGCTCCGAAACCGGGGAGGTGTTTTTT.

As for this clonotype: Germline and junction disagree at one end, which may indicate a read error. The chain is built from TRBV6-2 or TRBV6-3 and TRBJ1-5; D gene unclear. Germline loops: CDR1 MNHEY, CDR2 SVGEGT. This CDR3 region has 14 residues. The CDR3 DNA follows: TGTGTCAGCAATAACGGACTTAGCAATCAGCCCCAGCATTTT. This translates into CVSNNGLSNQPQHF.

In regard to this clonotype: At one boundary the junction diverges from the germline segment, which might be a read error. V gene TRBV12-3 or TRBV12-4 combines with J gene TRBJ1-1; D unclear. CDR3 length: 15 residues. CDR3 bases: TGTGCCAGCAGTTTATCCCAGACAAGGGTAGCTGAAGTTTTCTTT. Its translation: CASSLSQTRVAEVFF.

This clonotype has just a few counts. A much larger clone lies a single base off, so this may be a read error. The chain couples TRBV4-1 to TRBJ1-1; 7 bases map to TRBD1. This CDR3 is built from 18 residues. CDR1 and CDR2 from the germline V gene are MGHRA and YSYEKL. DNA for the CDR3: TGCGCCAGCAACCAAGTTCAGGGGGGAATTGGTGTGAACACTGAAGCTTTCTTT. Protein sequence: CASNQVQGGIGVNTEAFF.

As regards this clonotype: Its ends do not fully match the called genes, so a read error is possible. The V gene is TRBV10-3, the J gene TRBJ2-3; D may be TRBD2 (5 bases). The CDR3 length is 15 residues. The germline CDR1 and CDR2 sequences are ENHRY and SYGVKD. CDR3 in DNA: TGTACCATCAGCGAACCGGAGCGGAGCACAGATACGCAGTATTTT. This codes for CTISEPERSTDTQYF.

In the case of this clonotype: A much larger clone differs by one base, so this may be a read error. As DNA, the CDR3 is TGTGCCAGCAGCATGAACGGGAGGCAAGAGACCCAGTACTTC. This sequence encodes CASSMNGRQETQYF. The chain recombines TRBV5-4 with TRBJ2-5; 7 bases are shared with TRBD2. This CDR3 is 14 amino acids long. The germline V gene encodes CDR1 SGHNT and CDR2 YYREEE (reference sequence). V dropped 4 bases and J dropped 2; count of bases not matched to a gene: 5. The full variable domain, completed using reference TRBV5-4 and TRBJ2-5, is ETGVTQSPTHLIKTRGQQVTLRCSSQSGHNTVSWYQQALGQGPQFIFQYYREEENGRGNFPPRFSGLQFPNYSSELNVNALELDDSALYLCASSMNGRQETQYFGPGTRLLVL.

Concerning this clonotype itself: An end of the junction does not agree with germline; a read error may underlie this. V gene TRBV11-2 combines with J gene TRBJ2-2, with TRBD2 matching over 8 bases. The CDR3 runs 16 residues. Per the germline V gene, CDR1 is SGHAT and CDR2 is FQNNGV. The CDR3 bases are TGTACCAGCAGCTCCAATCCGGGACTAGTCTCCGGGGAGCTGTTTTTT. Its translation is CTSSSNPGLVSGELFF.

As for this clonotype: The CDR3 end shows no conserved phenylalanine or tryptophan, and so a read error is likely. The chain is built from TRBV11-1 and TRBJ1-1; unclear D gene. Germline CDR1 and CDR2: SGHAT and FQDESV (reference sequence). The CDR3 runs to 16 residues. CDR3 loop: CAISLSAGLLNTEAFY. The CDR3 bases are TGTGCCATCAGCTTATCGGCGGGATTATTGAACACTGAAGCTTTCTAT.

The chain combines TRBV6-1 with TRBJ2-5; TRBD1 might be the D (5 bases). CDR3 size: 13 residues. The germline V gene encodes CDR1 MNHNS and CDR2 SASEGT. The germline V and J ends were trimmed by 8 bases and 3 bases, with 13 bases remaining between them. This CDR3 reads CASGEHRKETQYF. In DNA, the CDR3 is TGTGCCAGCGGGGAACACAGGAAAGAGACCCAGTACTTC.

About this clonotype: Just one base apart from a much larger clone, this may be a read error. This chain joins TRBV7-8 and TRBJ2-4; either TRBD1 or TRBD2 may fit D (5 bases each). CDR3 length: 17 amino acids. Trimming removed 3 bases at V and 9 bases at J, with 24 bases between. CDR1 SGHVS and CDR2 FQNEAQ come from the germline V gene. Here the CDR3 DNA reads TGTGCCAGCAGCTTTACACAACCCGGGGCGATGTCTGGCATTCAGTACTTC. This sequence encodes CASSFTQPGAMSGIQYF.

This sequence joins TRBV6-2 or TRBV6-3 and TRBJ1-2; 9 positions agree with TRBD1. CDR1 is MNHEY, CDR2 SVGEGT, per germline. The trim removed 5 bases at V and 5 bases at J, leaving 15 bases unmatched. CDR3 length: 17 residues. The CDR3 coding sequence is TGTGCCAGCAGTACACCGGGACAGGGAAAGGGACGTTATGGCTACACCTTC. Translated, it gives CASSTPGQGKGRYGYTF.

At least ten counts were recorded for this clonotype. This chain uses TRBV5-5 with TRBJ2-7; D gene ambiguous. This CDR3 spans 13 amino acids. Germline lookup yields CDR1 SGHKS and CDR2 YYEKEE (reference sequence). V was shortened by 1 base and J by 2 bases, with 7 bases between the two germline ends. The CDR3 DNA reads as TGTGCCAGCAGCTTGACACCTACCTACGAGCAGTACTTC. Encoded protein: CASSLTPTYEQYF.

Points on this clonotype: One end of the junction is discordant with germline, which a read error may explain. CDR3 protein: CASSLELGDWGQGDDEQSF. For the CDR3, the DNA is TGTGCTAGCAGCTTAGAGCTGGGCGATTGGGGGCAGGGTGACGATGAGCAGTCCTTC. The chain combines TRBV11-2 with TRBJ2-1; possible D gene TRBD1, 6 bases. This CDR3 is built from 19 residues. The V gene's germline CDR1 is SGHAT and CDR2 FQNNGV.